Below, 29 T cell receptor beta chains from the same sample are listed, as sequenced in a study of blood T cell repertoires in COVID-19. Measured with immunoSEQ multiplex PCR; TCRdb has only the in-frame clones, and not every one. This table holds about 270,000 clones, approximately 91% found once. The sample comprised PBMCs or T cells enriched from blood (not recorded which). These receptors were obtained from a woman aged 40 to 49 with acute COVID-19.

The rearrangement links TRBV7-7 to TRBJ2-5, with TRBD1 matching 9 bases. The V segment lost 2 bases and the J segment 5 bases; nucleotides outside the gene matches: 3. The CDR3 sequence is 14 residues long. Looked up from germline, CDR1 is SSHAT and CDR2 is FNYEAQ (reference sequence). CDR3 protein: CASSLTGGAETQYF. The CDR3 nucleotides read TGTGCCAGCAGCTTAACAGGGGGCGCTGAGACCCAGTACTTC.

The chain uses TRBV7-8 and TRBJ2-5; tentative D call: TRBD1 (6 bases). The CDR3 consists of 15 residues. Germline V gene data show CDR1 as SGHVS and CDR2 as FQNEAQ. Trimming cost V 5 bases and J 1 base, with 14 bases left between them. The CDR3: CASSQNRVGQETQYF. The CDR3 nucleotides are TGTGCCAGCAGCCAAAACAGGGTGGGCCAAGAGACCCAGTACTTC. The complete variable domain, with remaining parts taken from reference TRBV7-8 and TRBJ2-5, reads GAGVSQSPRYKVAKRGQDVALRCDPISGHVSLFWYQQALGQGPEFLTYFQNEAQLDKSGLPSDRFFAERPEGSVSTLKIQRTQQEDSAVYLCASSQNRVGQETQYFGPGTRLLVL.

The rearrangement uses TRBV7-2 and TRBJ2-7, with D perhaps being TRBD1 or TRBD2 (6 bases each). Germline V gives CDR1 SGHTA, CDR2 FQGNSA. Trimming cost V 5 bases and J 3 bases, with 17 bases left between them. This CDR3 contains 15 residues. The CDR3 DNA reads TGTGCCAGCAGCGTAGGGGGGCGTGTAATCTACGAGCAGTACTTC. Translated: CASSVGGRVIYEQYF.

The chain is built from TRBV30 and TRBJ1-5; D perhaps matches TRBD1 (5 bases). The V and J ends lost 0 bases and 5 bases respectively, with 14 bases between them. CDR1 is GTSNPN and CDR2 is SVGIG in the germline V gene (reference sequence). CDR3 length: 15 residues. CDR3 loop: CAWSVRRQQYQPQHF. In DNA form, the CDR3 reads TGTGCCTGGAGTGTACGTCGACAGCAGTATCAGCCCCAGCATTTT.

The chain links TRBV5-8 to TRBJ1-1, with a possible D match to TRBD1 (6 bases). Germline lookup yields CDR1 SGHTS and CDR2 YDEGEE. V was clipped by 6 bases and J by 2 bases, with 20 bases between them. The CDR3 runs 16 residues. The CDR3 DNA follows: TGTGCCAGCACCGTTAGAAGGGGGGGTGGAAACACTGAAGCTTTCTTT. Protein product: CASTVRRGGGNTEAFF.

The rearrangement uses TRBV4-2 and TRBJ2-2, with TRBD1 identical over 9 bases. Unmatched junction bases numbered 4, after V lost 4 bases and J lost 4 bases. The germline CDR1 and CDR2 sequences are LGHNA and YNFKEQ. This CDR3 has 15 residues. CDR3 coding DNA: TGTGCCAGCAGCCCACAGGGGGCGGGCACCGGGGAGCTGTTTTTT. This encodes CASSPQGAGTGELFF.

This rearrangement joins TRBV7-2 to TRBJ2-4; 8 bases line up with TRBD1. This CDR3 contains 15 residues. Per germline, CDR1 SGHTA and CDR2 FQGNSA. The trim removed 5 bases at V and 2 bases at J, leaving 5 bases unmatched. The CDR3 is CASSPTGGTKNIQYF. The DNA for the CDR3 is TGTGCCAGCAGCCCAACAGGGGGGACCAAAAACATTCAGTACTTC. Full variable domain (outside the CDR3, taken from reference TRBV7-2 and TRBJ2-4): GAGVSQSPSNKVTEKGKDVELRCDPISGHTALYWYRQSLGQGLEFLIYFQGNSAPDKSGLPSDRFSAERTGGSVSTLTIQRTQQEDSAVYLCASSPTGGTKNIQYFGAGTRLSVL.

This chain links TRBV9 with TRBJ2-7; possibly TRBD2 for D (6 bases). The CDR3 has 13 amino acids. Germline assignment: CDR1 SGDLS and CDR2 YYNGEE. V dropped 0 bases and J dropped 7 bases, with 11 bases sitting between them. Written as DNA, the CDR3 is TGTGCCAGCAGCGTAGTGGGAGGACGGGAGCAGTACTTC. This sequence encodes CASSVVGGREQYF.

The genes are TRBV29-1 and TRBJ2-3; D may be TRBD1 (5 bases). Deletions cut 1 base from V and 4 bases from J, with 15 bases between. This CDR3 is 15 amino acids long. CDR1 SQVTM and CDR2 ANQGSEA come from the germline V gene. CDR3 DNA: TGCAGCGTTGAAGCGCCGGACACCAACCCAGATACGCAGTATTTT. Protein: CSVEAPDTNPDTQYF.

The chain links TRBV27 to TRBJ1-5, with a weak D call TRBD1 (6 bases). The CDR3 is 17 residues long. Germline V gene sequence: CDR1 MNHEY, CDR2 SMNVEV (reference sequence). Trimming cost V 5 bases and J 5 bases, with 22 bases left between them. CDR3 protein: CASSPGLGGGIYQPQHF. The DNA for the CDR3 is TGTGCCAGCAGTCCTGGGCTCGGCGGGGGCATCTATCAGCCCCAGCATTTT.

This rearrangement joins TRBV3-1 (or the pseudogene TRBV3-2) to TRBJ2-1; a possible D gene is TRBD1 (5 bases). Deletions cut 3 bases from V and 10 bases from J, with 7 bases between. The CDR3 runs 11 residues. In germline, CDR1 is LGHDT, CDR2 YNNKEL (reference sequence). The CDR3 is CASSQRTEQFF. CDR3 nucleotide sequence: TGTGCCAGCAGCCAGAGGACAGAGCAGTTCTTC.

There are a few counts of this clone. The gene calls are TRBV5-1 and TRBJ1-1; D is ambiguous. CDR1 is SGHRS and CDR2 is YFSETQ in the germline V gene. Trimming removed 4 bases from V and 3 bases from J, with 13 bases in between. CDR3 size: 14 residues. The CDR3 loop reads CASSMASRDTEAFF. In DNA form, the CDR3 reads TGCGCCAGCAGCATGGCCTCACGGGACACTGAAGCTTTCTTT.

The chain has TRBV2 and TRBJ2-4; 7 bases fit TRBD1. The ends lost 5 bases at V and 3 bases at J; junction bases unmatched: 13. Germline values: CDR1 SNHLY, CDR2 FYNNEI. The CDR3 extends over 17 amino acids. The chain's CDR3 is CASSHSQGGSDKNIQYF. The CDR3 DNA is TGTGCCAGCAGTCACTCACAAGGGGGCTCGGACAAAAACATTCAGTACTTC.

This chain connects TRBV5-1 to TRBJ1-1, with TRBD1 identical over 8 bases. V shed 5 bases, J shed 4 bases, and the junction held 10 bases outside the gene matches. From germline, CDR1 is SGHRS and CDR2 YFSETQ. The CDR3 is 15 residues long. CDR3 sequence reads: CASRRTGTGLTEAFF. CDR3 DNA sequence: TGCGCCAGCAGAAGGACCGGGACAGGCCTCACTGAAGCTTTCTTT.

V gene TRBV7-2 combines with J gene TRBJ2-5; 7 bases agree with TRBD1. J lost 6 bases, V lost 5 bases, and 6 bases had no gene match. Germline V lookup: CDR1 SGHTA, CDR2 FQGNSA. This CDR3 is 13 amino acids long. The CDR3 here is CASSPGDRKTQYF. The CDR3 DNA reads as TGTGCCAGCAGCCCAGGGGACAGAAAGACCCAGTACTTC.

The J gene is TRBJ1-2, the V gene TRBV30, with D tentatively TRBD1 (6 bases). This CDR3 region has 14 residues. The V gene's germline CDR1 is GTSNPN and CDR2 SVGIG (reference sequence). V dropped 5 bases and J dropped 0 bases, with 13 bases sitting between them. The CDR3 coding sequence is TGTGCCTGGCACAGACAGGACTCTAACTATGGCTACACCTTC. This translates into CAWHRQDSNYGYTF. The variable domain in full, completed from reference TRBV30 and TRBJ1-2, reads SQTIHQWPATLVQPVGSPLSLECTVEGTSNPNLYWYRQAAGRGLQLLFYSVGIGQISSEVPQNLSASRPQDRQFILSSKKLLLSDSGFYLCAWHRQDSNYGYTFGSGTRLTVV.

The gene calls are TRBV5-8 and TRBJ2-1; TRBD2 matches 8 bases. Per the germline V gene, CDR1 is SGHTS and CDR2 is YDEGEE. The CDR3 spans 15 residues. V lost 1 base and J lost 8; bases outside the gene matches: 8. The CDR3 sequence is CASSLLAGWGDEQFF. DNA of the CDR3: TGTGCCAGCAGCTTGTTAGCGGGGTGGGGGGATGAGCAGTTCTTC.

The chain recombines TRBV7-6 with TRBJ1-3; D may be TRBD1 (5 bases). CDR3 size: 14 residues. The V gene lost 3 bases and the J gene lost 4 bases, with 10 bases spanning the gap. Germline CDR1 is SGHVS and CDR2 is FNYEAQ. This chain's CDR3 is CASSLENRGNTIYF. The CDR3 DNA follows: TGTGCCAGCAGCTTGGAAAACAGGGGAAACACCATATATTTT.

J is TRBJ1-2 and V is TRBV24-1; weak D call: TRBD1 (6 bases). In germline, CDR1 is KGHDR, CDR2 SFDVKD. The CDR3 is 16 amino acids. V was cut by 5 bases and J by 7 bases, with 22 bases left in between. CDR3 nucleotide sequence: TGTGCCACCAGTGGGGGGGGCAGTCCCTATCCTTTTGGCTACACCTTC. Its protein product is CATSGGGSPYPFGYTF.

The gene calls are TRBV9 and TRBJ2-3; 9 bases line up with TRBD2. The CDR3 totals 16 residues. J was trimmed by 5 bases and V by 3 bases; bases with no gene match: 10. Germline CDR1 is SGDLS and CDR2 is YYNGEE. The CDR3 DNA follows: TGTGCCAGCAGCGAAAGCCCGGGACTAGCCCTAGATACGCAGTATTTT. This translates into CASSESPGLALDTQYF.

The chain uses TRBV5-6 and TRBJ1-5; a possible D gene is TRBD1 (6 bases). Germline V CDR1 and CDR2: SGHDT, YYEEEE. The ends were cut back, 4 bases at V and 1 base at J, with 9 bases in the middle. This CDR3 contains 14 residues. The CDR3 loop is CASSPRGSNQPQHF. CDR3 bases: TGTGCCAGCAGCCCCAGGGGAAGCAATCAGCCCCAGCATTTT.

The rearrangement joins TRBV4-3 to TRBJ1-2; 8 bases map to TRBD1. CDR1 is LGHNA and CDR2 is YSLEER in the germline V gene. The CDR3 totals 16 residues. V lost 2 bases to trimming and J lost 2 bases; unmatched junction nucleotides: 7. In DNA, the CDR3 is TGCGCCAGCAGCCAATCCCTCTCAGGGGGCAACTATGGCTACACCTTC. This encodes CASSQSLSGGNYGYTF.

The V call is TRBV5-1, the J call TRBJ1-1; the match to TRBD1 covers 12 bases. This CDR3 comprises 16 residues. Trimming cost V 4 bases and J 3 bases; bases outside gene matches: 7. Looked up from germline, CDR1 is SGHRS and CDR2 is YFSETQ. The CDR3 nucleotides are TGCGCCAGCAGCCGAGGGACAGGGGGCGCGGACACTGAAGCTTTCTTT. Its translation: CASSRGTGGADTEAFF.

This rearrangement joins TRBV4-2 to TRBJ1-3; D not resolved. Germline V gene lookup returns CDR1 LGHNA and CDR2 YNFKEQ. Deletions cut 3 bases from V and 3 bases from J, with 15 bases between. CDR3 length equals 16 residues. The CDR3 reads CASSQIGVKYGNTIYF. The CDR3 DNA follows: TGTGCCAGCAGCCAGATCGGGGTAAAATATGGAAACACCATATATTTT.

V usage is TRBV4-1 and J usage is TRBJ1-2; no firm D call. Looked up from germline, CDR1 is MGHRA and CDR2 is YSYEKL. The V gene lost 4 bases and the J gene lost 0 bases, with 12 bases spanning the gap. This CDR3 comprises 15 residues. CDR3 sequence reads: CASSPRTGANYGYTF. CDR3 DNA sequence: TGCGCCAGCAGCCCCCGGACGGGAGCTAACTATGGCTACACCTTC.

The CDR3 region is CASGTAASSGNTIYF. DNA for the CDR3: TGTGCCAGCGGGACAGCTGCTAGCTCTGGAAACACCATATATTTT. V and J are TRBV25-1 and TRBJ1-3; 7 nucleotides line up with TRBD1. Trimming took 8 bases from V and 0 from J; bases not matched to a gene: 7. The CDR3 has 15 residues. Germline CDR1 reads MGHDK; CDR2 reads SYGVNS.

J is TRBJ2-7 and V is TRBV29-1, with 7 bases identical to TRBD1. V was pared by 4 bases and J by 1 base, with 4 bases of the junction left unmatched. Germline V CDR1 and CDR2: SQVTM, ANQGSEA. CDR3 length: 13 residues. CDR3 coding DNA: TGCAGCGTTGGACAGGGTTTATCCTACGAGCAGTACTTC. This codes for CSVGQGLSYEQYF.

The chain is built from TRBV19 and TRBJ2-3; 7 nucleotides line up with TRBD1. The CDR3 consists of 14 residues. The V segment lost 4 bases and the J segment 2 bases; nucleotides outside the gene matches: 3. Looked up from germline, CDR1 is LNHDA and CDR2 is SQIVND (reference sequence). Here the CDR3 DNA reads TGTGCCAGTAGTACTACAGGGGACACAGATACGCAGTATTTT. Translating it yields CASSTTGDTDTQYF.

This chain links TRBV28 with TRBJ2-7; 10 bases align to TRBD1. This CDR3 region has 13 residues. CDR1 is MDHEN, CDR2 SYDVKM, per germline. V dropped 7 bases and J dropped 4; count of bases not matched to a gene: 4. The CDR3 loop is CASTGTGDYEQYF. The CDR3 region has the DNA TGTGCCAGCACCGGGACAGGGGATTACGAGCAGTACTTC.